Reported below is one T cell receptor (beta chain). The germline V gene encodes CDR1 SGHVS and CDR2 FNYEAQ. Trimming removed 0 bases from V and 9 bases from J; junction bases left unmatched: 2. CDR3 size: 13 residues. Method: immunoSEQ multiplex PCR; TCRdb's copy keeps in-frame clones and lacks some. The repertoire holds around 130,000 clones, with roughly 95% as singletons. This entry is derived from a study of T cell changes during pregnancy in multiple sclerosis. The sample here was peripheral blood, taken after pregnancy. The chain carries TRBV7-6 and TRBJ2-1; 7 bases are shared with TRBD2. This sequence was found in a female donor with multiple sclerosis, enrolled in a pregnancy study. Here the CDR3 reads CASSLAGGVEQFF. The CDR3 bases are TGTGCCAGCAGCTTAGCGGGAGGGGTTGAGCAGTTCTTC.